These 23 T cell receptor beta chains came from one sample sequenced in a study of T cell responses to AZD1222 COVID-19 vaccine (dated by TCRdb to about 2021). The time point label on this specimen signifies: baseline before first vaccination. The library was made by the immunoSEQ multiplex PCR assay. This is the immuneACCESS table as TCRdb keeps it, with only in-frame sequences that have V and J called. A part of the clones is gone; compared with another copy, unresolved V genes explain less than half, and the rest is unexplained. This sample gives roughly 100,000 clones in total; about 81% of them show up just once. The ten largest clones take up 5% of the sample. Sequenced material: peripheral blood, taken on day 0 of AZD1222 vaccination. Receptors were obtained from an adult in good health.

This clone was observed a few times. The CDR3 bases are TGTGCCAGCTCACCTTTCGGACTAGCGGCGAACACCGGGGAGCTGTTTTTT. It is translated as CASSPFGLAANTGELFF. This rearrangement joins TRBV18 to TRBJ2-2, with TRBD2 matching 10 bases. V was pared by 3 bases and J by 0 bases, with 4 bases of the junction left unmatched. In germline, CDR1 is KGHSH, CDR2 LQKENI. The length of the CDR3 is 17 residues.

The chain is built from TRBV6-2 or TRBV6-3 and TRBJ1-2; D is possibly TRBD1 (5 bases). Germline V lookup: CDR1 MNHEY, CDR2 SVGEGT. This CDR3 is built from 15 residues. Trimming took 2 bases from V and 8 from J, leaving 18 bases between them. The CDR3 sequence is CASSYGVGQRGGYTF. In nucleotides, the CDR3 is TGTGCCAGCAGTTACGGAGTTGGGCAGAGGGGCGGCTACACCTTC.

The chain uses TRBV5-6 and TRBJ1-4, with 7 bases that match TRBD1. The V gene end was trimmed by 4 bases and the J gene end by 5 bases; junction bases not matched to a gene: 5. CDR1 is SGHDT, CDR2 YYEEEE, per germline. The CDR3 totals 14 residues. Here the CDR3 reads CASSPGTVNEKLFF. The CDR3 DNA reads TGTGCCAGCAGCCCCGGGACAGTGAATGAAAAACTGTTTTTT.

This rearrangement joins TRBV6-5 to TRBJ1-1, with D unclear. This CDR3 region has 13 residues. CDR1 is MNHEY, CDR2 SVGAGI, per germline. Trimming removed 6 bases at V and 11 bases at J, with 19 bases between. The CDR3 protein is CASSGSLPLRAFF. In DNA, the CDR3 is TGTGCCAGCAGCGGATCCCTACCACTGCGTGCTTTCTTT.

V and J are TRBV19 and TRBJ1-2; D may be TRBD1 (5 bases). Germline V gene data show CDR1 as LNHDA and CDR2 as SQIVND (reference sequence). Trimming stripped 5 bases from V and 6 bases from J, with 13 bases between. The CDR3 totals 13 residues. CDR3 residues: CASSLTQEDGYTF. CDR3 sequence (DNA): TGTGCCAGTAGTCTGACACAGGAGGATGGCTACACCTTC. Based on the CDR3 plus reference TRBV19 and TRBJ1-2, the full variable domain is DGGITQSPKYLFRKEGQNVTLSCEQNLNHDAMYWYRQDPGQGLRLIYYSQIVNDFQKGDIAEGYSVSREKKESFPLTVTSAQKNPTAFYLCASSLTQEDGYTFGSGTRLTVV.

This clone was observed a single time. This chain connects TRBV5-6 to TRBJ2-6; TRBD1 aligns across 8 bases. Losses at the gene ends were 3 bases for V and 2 bases for J; bases not matched to a gene: 10. The CDR3 spans 18 residues. Germline V gene lookup returns CDR1 SGHDT and CDR2 YYEEEE. The CDR3 region has the DNA TGTGCCAGCAGCTCCCGACCCCAGGGGGCCACTGGGGCCAACGTCCTGACTTTC. Protein sequence: CASSSRPQGATGANVLTF.

The chain uses TRBV3-1 (or the pseudogene TRBV3-2) and TRBJ1-2; the D gene is possibly TRBD1 (5 bases). Germline CDR1 LGHDT, CDR2 YNNKEL (reference sequence). V was cut by 0 bases and J by 5 bases, with 13 bases left in between. The CDR3 runs 15 residues. CDR3 sequence: CASSQDHSGLYGYTF. The CDR3, as DNA: TGTGCCAGCAGCCAAGATCACTCGGGGCTATATGGCTACACCTTC.

The chain combines TRBV15 with TRBJ1-6; 8 nucleotides match TRBD1. The CDR3 is 14 residues long. Germline V lookup: CDR1 LNHNV, CDR2 YYDKDF (reference sequence). The V and J ends lost 1 base and 7 bases, in that order; junction bases with no gene match: 0. CDR3 DNA: TGTGCCACCAGCAGAGGGACAGGGAATTCACCCCTCCACTTT. Its translation is CATSRGTGNSPLHF.

The chain uses TRBV7-2 and TRBJ1-1; no firm D call. Germline-derived CDR1 and CDR2 are SGHTA and FQGNSA. The CDR3 is made up of 13 amino acids. Trimming left V 4 bases short and J 3 bases short, with 9 bases between. The CDR3 region is CASSWMGDTEAFF. The CDR3 DNA reads TGTGCCAGCAGCTGGATGGGAGACACTGAAGCTTTCTTT.

This CDR3 reads CASSMDLVYGYTF. The DNA of the CDR3 is TGTGCCAGCAGTATGGACCTAGTCTATGGCTACACCTTC. The rearrangement uses TRBV2 and TRBJ1-2; no clear D. Deletions cut 5 bases from V and 4 bases from J, with 11 bases between. Germline CDR1 reads SNHLY; CDR2 reads FYNNEI. The CDR3 runs to 13 residues.

The CDR3 nucleotides are TGCGCCAGCAGCCAAGGGGCGTCGGCTAGCACAGATACGCAGTATTTT. Translation gives CASSQGASASTDTQYF. The chain recombines TRBV4-3 with TRBJ2-3; D remains unclear. The germline V gene encodes CDR1 LGHNA and CDR2 YSLEER. The CDR3 length is 16 residues. V dropped 1 base and J dropped 0 bases, with 11 bases sitting between them.

The chain couples TRBV5-1 to TRBJ1-1; the D is unclear. V was clipped by 0 bases and J by 7 bases, with 13 bases between them. Germline assignment: CDR1 SGHRS and CDR2 YFSETQ. The CDR3 runs 14 residues. The CDR3 sequence: CASSLGTRRDEAFF. DNA for the CDR3: TGCGCCAGCAGCTTGGGGACCCGTCGCGATGAAGCTTTCTTT.

The chain employs TRBV29-1 and TRBJ2-1; 8 bases align to TRBD2. CDR1 and CDR2 (germline): SQVTM, ANQGSEA. The CDR3 consists of 14 residues. J gave up 8 bases and V 7 bases, and 13 bases lay outside the gene matches. The CDR3 here is CSAERGTGFHEQFF. The CDR3 nucleotides are TGCAGCGCGGAGCGGGGGACCGGGTTCCATGAGCAGTTCTTC.

This clone was found once. CDR3: CASSLGDRAEAFF. In DNA form, the CDR3 reads TGTGCCAGCAGCTTAGGGGATAGGGCTGAAGCTTTCTTT. V gene TRBV5-6 combines with J gene TRBJ1-1, with D perhaps TRBD1 (5 bases). V lost 2 bases to trimming and J lost 6 bases, with 11 bases between them. CDR1 and CDR2 (germline): SGHDT, YYEEEE. The CDR3 extends over 13 amino acids.

The genes are TRBV4-2 and TRBJ2-1, with 11 bases identical to TRBD1. With 3 bases clipped from V and 13 bases from J, the junction kept 5 bases outside the gene matches. CDR1 and CDR2 from the germline V gene are LGHNA and YNFKEQ. This CDR3 is built from 13 residues. The CDR3 bases are TGTGCCAGCAGCCATTGGGACAGGGGGGACCAGTTCTTC. Its protein product is CASSHWDRGDQFF.

This clone was observed once. J is TRBJ1-1 and V is TRBV29-1; D possibly corresponds to TRBD1 (5 bases). This CDR3 has 13 amino acids. Trimming cost V 7 bases and J 5 bases, with 17 bases left between them. Germline loops: CDR1 SQVTM, CDR2 ANQGSEA. The CDR3 sequence is CSASAGGRTEAFF. The CDR3 DNA reads as TGCAGCGCTTCAGCGGGGGGGAGGACTGAAGCTTTCTTT.

The J gene is TRBJ1-6, the V gene TRBV4-1, with 9 bases identical to TRBD1. Germline lookup yields CDR1 MGHRA and CDR2 YSYEKL. V dropped 1 base and J dropped 8; count of bases not matched to a gene: 6. The CDR3 is made up of 16 amino acids. This chain's CDR3 is CASSQARTGVHSPLHF. For the CDR3, the DNA is TGCGCCAGCAGCCAAGCAAGGACAGGGGTTCATTCACCCCTCCACTTT.

V usage is TRBV7-8 and J usage is TRBJ1-5; D perhaps matches TRBD1 (5 bases). The germline gives CDR1 SGHVS, CDR2 FQNEAQ. The CDR3 runs to 14 residues. Between the trimmed V and J ends, which lost 5 bases and 4 bases, there was a span of 12 bases. The chain's CDR3 is CASSPGSGNQPQHF. DNA for the CDR3: TGTGCCAGCAGCCCAGGGTCAGGGAATCAGCCCCAGCATTTT.

This clone appeared a single time. This sequence joins TRBV5-1 and TRBJ1-1; D gene uncertain. This CDR3 contains 14 residues. CDR1 SGHRS and CDR2 YFSETQ come from the germline V gene. V was clipped by 3 bases and J by 1 base, with 10 bases between them. CDR3 region: CASSWGSSNTEAFF. Written as DNA, the CDR3 is TGCGCCAGCAGCTGGGGATCTTCGAACACTGAAGCTTTCTTT.

Only one count was recorded for this clone. V usage is TRBV6-4 and J usage is TRBJ1-3; D perhaps matches TRBD1 (6 bases). CDR1 is MRHNA and CDR2 is SNTAGT in the germline V gene. Trimming removed 5 bases from V and 0 bases from J, with 11 bases in between. The CDR3 totals 15 residues. CDR3 DNA sequence: TGTGCCAGCAGTTTACAGGGTAGCTCTGGAAACACCATATATTTT. It translates to CASSLQGSSGNTIYF.

This chain connects TRBV6-6 to TRBJ2-3; 11 bases are a match to TRBD2. The V gene's germline CDR1 is MNHNY and CDR2 SVGAGI (reference sequence). J lost 3 bases, V lost 7 bases, and 9 bases had no gene match. CDR3 length: 16 amino acids. The CDR3 region has the DNA TGTGCCAGCACTACTAGCGGGGGTTCTCGAACAGATACGCAGTATTTT. Translation gives CASTTSGGSRTDTQYF.

The CDR3 DNA sequence: TGCGCCAGCAGCTTGGGGGATACAGGGCGAAATAGCAATCAGCCCCAGCATTTT. Amino acid sequence: CASSLGDTGRNSNQPQHF. This rearrangement joins TRBV5-1 to TRBJ1-5, with D maybe TRBD1 (6 bases). This CDR3 has 18 residues. Trimming removed 0 bases from V and 0 bases from J, with 16 bases in between. The germline gives CDR1 SGHRS, CDR2 YFSETQ.

V is TRBV3-1 (or the pseudogene TRBV3-2) and J is TRBJ1-5; D is possibly TRBD1 (5 bases). This CDR3 contains 14 residues. The germline CDR1 and CDR2 sequences are LGHDT and YNNKEL (reference sequence). The V gene lost 0 bases and the J gene lost 9 bases, with 12 bases spanning the gap. The CDR3 DNA is TGTGCCAGCAGCCAAGAGGCGGGGGAGAGGCCCCAGCATTTT. It codes for CASSQEAGERPQHF.